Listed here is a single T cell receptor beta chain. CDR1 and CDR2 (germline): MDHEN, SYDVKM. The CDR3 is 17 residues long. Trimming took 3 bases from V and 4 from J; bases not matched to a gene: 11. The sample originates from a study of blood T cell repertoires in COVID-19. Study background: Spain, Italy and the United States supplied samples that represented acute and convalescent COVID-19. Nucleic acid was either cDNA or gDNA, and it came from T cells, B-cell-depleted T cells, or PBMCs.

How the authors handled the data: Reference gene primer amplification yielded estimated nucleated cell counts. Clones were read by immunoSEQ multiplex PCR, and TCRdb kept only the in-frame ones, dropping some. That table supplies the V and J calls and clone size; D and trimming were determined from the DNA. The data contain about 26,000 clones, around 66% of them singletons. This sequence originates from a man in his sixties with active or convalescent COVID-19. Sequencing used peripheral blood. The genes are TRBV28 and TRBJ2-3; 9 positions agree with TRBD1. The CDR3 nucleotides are TGTGCCAGCAGTTTCGTCCTGTACAGGGGGCGCGCAGATACGCAGTATTTT. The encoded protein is CASSFVLYRGRADTQYF.